A selection of T cell receptor beta chains follows, all from one sample in a study of blood T cell repertoires in COVID-19. TCRdb's table, derived via immunoSEQ multiplex PCR, lists solely in-frame clones and lacks some. The table includes 300,000 or so clones, about 90% detected once. Specimen: peripheral blood. These receptors all stem from a young man who had recovered from COVID-19. The CDR3 runs from the conserved cysteine through the conserved F or W. The D gene is left open where the match is weak. Clone size, where shown, is once, few, many, or a class for clones that have expanded.

>16|TRBJ1-2|.|TRBD1|TRBV6-6
TGTGCCAGCAGTGCTTCCCGGACAGGGGATTGGTATGGCTACACCTTC
CASSASRTGDWYGYTF
>13|TRBJ2-2|few|.|TRBV7-3
TGTGCCAGCAGCCCACCGGGTACCGGGGAGCTGTTTTTT
CASSPPGTGELFF
>14|TRBJ1-1|.|TRBD1|TRBV5-4
TGTGCCAGCAGCTCACAGGGGGCGCTTCCTGAAGCTTTCTTT
CASSSQGALPEAFF
>15|TRBJ1-1|.|.|TRBV5-1
TGCGCCAGCAGCTTATGGGACTCCGGGAACACTGAAGCTTTCTTT
CASSLWDSGNTEAFF
>15|TRBJ2-3|.|TRBD2|TRBV3-1/TRBV3-2
TGTGCCAGCAGCCAAGGAGGGTGGGGAGGGGATACGCAGTATTTT
CASSQGGWGGDTQYF
>13|TRBJ2-1|.|.|TRBV30
TGTGCCTGGAGTAGCGGAACCTACAATGAGCAGTTCTTC
CAWSSGTYNEQFF
>15|TRBJ2-7|.|TRBD1|TRBV4-1
TGCGCCAGCAGCCAAGTACGAGACAGGGACTACGAGCAGTACTTC
CASSQVRDRDYEQYF
>15|TRBJ2-1|.|TRBD2|TRBV15
TGTGCCACCAGCAGAGCCGGGACTAGAAACAATGAGCAGTTCTTC
CATSRAGTRNNEQFF
>17|TRBJ2-3|.|.|TRBV4-1
TGCGCCAGCAGACCCGCAAAAGGACTACGGGGCACAGATACGCAGTATTTT
CASRPAKGLRGTDTQYF
>16|TRBJ2-1|once|TRBD1|TRBV11-2
TGTGCCAGCAGCTTAGGGAAGACAGGGGCCTACAATGAGCAGTTCTTC
CASSLGKTGAYNEQFF
>16|TRBJ2-1|.|TRBD2|TRBV7-9
TGTGCCAGCAGCTTAGCTTTCGGGACTAGCGGAAATGAGCAGTTCTTC
CASSLAFGTSGNEQFF
>14|TRBJ2-7|.|TRBD1|TRBV18
TGTGCCAGCTCACCGTCGGGACAGCCTGGCGAGCAGTACTTC
CASSPSGQPGEQYF
>14|TRBJ2-5|.|TRBD1|TRBV11-2
TGTGCCAGCAGCGGTAGGGACAGCTCGGAGACCCAGTACTTC
CASSGRDSSETQYF
>12|TRBJ1-4|.|.|TRBV2
TGTGCCGGGAGGGATGGGAATGAAAAACTGTTTTTT
CAGRDGNEKLFF
>13|TRBJ2-1|.|TRBD2|TRBV29-1
TGCAGCGTTAATACCGGGACGGGGGGTGAGCAGTTCTTC
CSVNTGTGGEQFF
>13|TRBJ1-3|.|TRBD1|TRBV29-1
TGCAGCGTTGGGACAGGCTCTGGAAACACCATATATTTT
CSVGTGSGNTIYF
>12|TRBJ1-1|.|.|TRBV3-1/TRBV3-2
TGTGCCAGCAGCCAAGAGTGGTCCAGGGCTTTCTTT
CASSQEWSRAFF